Sequencing of this TCR beta chain was carried out in a study of beta chain features in type 1 diabetes. The overall study: Cell yields, gender and age were similar in healthy donors and patients. All samples together contributed 90 million to 110 million sorted cells for examination. Study-level findings and limits: Within the patient group, naive, central memory and Treg TCRB repertoires appeared more similar to each other than within healthy donors. The study found moderately but significantly shorter TCRB CDR3s in all four CD4+ subsets of Type 1 diabetes patients.

This clone was recorded a few times. Its matching antigen is unknown. Other DNA sequences in this sample translate to the same CDR3. The investigators reverse transcribed all of the isolated RNA, so they sequenced expressed TCRB transcripts. Assay: immunoSEQ multiplex PCR; the TCRdb copy retains only in-frame clones and omits some. The sample includes 500,000 to 650,000 clones, roughly 12% of them seen just once. This CDR3 is 12 amino acids long. In germline, CDR1 is SGHRS, CDR2 YFSETQ. Trimming left V 4 bases short and J 3 bases short, with 6 bases between. The chain uses TRBV5-1 and TRBJ2-3, with unresolved D. The specimen sequenced was naive CD4+ T cells from blood. The sequence derives from a man aged 30-40 years with type 1 diabetes. The CDR3 DNA reads as TGCGCCAGCAGCACTGGTACAGATACGCAGTATTTT. This codes for CASSTGTDTQYF.